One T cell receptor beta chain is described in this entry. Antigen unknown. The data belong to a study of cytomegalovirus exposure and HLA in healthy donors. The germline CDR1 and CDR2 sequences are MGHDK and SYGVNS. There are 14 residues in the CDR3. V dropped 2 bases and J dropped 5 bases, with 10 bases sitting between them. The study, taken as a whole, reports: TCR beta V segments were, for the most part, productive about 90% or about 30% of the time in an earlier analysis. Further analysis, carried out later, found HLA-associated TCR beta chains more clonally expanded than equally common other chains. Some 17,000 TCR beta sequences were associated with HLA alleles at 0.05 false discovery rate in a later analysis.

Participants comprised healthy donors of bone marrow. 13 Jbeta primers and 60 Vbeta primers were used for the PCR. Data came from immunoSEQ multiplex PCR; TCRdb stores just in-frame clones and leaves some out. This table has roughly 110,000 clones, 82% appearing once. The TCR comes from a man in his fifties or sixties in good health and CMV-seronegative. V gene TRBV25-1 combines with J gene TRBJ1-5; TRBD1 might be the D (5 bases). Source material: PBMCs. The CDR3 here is CASSEPGGDQPQHF. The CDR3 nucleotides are TGTGCCAGCAGTGAACCTGGAGGGGATCAGCCCCAGCATTTT.